The entry below describes one T cell receptor (beta chain). Its antigen is still unknown. The data are from a study of cytomegalovirus exposure and HLA in healthy donors. Study details: A prior study identified roughly 110 million unique TCR beta sequences from 150 million to 200 million T cells.

V gave up 0 bases and J gave up 1 base; unmatched junction bases: 7. The germline V gene has CDR1 SGHNT and CDR2 YYREEE (reference sequence). CDR3 length: 19 residues. Findings and caveats of the study: It was 150 or so TCR beta chains that were listed as cytomegalovirus-associated.

The PCR had 60 Vbeta and 13 Jbeta primers. Generated by immunoSEQ multiplex PCR, the TCRdb table keeps only in-frame clones and is missing some. The sample records some 150,000 clones, over 75% being singletons. The sequencing input was PBMCs. This TCR was recovered from a male donor in good health and CMV-seronegative. The rearrangement joins TRBV5-4 to TRBJ2-1; 13 nucleotides match TRBD2. This CDR3 is CASSLGTSGLAGSYNEQFF. Here the CDR3 DNA reads TGTGCCAGCAGCTTGGGGACCTCGGGACTAGCGGGGTCCTACAATGAGCAGTTCTTC.